This record concerns one T cell receptor beta chain sequence. The antigen is undetermined. A read error may be the cause here, since a much bigger clone is one base away. The CDR3 has 16 amino acids. The germline CDR1 and CDR2 sequences are SGHRS and YFSETQ. Unique-molecular-identifier-tagged TCR beta cDNA libraries were used. Starting from roughly 1.1 to 9.2 million T cells, the study yielded roughly 0.5 million cDNA molecules. In TCRdb, the PCR reads were re-called with MiXCR into one record per CDR3 protein. The data contain just over 250,000 distinct CDR3 sequences, roughly a third of them singletons. This entry comes from a study of post-analysis software for immune sequencing data. Findings of the study overall: TRBV segments more frequent in patients than in controls numbered roughly 5 and included TRBV5-6, TRBV5-1 and TRBV20-1. Relative to controls, patients with multiple sclerosis showed significantly lower normalized Chao1 diversity.

The sequence came from a girl between 5 and 17 years old with multiple sclerosis. The chain employs TRBV5-1 and TRBJ1-2; D is perhaps TRBD1 (6 bases). The sample consisted of blood. The CDR3 bases are TGCGCCGGCAGCAGACCGACAGGATCAGCTAACTATGGCTACACCTTC. Translating it yields CAGSRPTGSANYGYTF.